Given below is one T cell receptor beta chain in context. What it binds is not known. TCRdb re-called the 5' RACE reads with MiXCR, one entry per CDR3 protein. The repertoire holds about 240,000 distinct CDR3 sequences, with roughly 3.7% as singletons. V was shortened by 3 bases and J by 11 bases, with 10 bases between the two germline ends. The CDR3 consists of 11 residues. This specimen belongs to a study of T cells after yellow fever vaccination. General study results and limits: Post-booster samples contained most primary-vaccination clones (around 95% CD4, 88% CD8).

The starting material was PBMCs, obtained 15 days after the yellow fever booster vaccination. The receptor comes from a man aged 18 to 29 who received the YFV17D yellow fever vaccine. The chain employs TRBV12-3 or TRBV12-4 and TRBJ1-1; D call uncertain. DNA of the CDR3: TGTGCCAGCAGTTTTTACTTAGCGGCTTTCTTT. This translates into CASSFYLAAFF.